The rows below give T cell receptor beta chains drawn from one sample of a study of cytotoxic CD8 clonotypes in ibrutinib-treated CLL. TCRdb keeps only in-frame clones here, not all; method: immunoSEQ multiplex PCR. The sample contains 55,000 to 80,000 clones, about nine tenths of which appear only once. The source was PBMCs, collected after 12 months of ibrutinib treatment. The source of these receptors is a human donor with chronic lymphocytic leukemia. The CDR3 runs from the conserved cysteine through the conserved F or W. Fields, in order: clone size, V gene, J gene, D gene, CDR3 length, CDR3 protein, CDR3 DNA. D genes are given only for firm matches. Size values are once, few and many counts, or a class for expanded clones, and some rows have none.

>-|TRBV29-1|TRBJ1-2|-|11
CSDVSGGSYTF
TGCAGCGACGTATCGGGGGGGAGCTACACCTTC
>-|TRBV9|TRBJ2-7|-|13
CASSSPLAYEQYF
TGTGCCAGCAGCTCCCCATTGGCCTACGAGCAGTACTTC
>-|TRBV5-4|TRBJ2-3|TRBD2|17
CASSSRTSGRFLGTQYF
TGTGCCAGCAGCTCACGGACTAGCGGGAGGTTTTTGGGGACGCAGTATTTT
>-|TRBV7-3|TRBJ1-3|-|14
CASSLRGSGNTIYF
TGTGCCAGCAGCTTAAGGGGCTCTGGAAACACCATATATTTT
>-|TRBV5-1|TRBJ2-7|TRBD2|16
CASSLNAGVLRYEQYF
TGCGCCAGCAGCTTGAACGCGGGAGTCTTAAGGTACGAGCAGTACTTC
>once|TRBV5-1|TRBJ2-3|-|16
CASSSGGGGSTDTQYF
TGCGCCAGCAGCTCAGGTGGTGGAGGAAGCACAGATACGCAGTATTTT
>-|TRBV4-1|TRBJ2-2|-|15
CASSQGARGSGELFF
TGCGCCAGCAGCCAAGGGGCCAGGGGATCCGGGGAGCTGTTTTTT
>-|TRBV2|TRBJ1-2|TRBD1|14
CASSWDRDMFGYTF
TGTGCCAGCAGTTGGGACAGGGATATGTTTGGCTACACCTTC
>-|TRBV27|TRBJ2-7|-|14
CASSLSGRGYEQYF
TGTGCCAGCAGTTTATCCGGGAGAGGGTACGAGCAGTACTTC
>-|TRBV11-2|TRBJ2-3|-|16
CASSLGFGGRADTQYF
TGTGCCAGCAGCTTAGGGTTCGGGGGGCGCGCAGATACGCAGTATTTT
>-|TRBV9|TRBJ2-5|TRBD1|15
CASSLEGQGGETQYF
TGTGCCAGCAGCCTAGAGGGACAGGGCGGAGAGACCCAGTACTTC
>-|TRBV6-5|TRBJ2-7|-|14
CASSYSGATYEQYF
TGTGCCAGCAGTTACTCTGGTGCCACCTACGAGCAGTACTTC
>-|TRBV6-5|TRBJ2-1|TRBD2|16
CASSYRGLAEYNEQFF
TGTGCCAGCAGTTACCGGGGACTAGCGGAATACAATGAGCAGTTCTTC
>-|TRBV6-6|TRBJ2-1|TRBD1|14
CASSYFPGGDEQFF
TGTGCCAGCAGTTACTTTCCAGGGGGCGATGAGCAGTTCTTC
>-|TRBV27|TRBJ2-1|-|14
CASSLYGEYNEQFF
TGTGCCAGCAGTTTATACGGGGAATACAATGAGCAGTTCTTC
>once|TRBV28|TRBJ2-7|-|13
CASSETDPYEQYF
TGTGCCAGCAGTGAGACAGATCCCTACGAGCAGTACTTC
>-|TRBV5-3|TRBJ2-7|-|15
CARSLPSLSSYEQYF
TGTGCCAGAAGCCTCCCGAGCCTTAGCTCCTACGAGCAGTACTTC
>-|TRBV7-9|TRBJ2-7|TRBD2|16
CASSLLSSGRVYEQYF
TGTGCCAGCAGCTTATTATCTAGCGGGAGAGTATACGAGCAGTACTTC
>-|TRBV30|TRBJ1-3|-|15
CAWSLRFREVDTIYF
TGTGCCTGGAGTCTCAGGTTTCGCGAGGTTGACACCATATATTTT
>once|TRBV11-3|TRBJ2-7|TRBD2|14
CASSHRAGDDEQYF
TGTGCCAGCAGCCACCGTGCGGGGGACGACGAGCAGTACTTC
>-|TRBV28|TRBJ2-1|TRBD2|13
CASTLAGGDEQFF
TGTGCCAGTACCCTAGCGGGGGGAGATGAGCAGTTCTTC
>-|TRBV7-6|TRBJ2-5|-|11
CASTRGETQYF
TGTGCCAGCACCCGGGGGGAGACCCAGTACTTC
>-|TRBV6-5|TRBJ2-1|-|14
CASIRESSYNEQFF
TGTGCCAGCATCCGGGAAAGCTCCTACAATGAGCAGTTCTTC
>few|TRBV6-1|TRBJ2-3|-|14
CASSGEARTDTQYF
TGTGCCAGCAGTGGTGAGGCTAGAACAGATACGCAGTATTTT
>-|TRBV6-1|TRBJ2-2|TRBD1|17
CASSELEAGGYAGELFF
TGTGCCAGCAGTGAACTAGAGGCAGGGGGCTATGCCGGGGAGCTGTTTTTT
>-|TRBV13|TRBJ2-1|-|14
CASSLRDTPNEQFF
TGTGCCAGCAGCTTACGAGACACCCCCAATGAGCAGTTCTTC
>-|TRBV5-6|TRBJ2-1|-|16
CASSILVTGSYNEQFF
TGTGCCAGCAGCATACTAGTTACGGGCTCCTACAATGAGCAGTTCTTC
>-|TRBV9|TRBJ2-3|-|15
CASSVVQGYTDTQYF
TGTGCCAGCAGCGTAGTACAGGGATACACAGATACGCAGTATTTT
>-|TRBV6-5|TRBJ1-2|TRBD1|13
CASSPKTGGGYTF
TGTGCCAGCAGTCCCAAGACAGGGGGTGGCTACACCTTC
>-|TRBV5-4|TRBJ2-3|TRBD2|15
CASSLVAGGLDTQYF
TGTGCCAGCAGCTTGGTAGCGGGAGGTCTCGATACGCAGTATTTT
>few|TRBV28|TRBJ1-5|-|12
CASSSSHQPQHF
TGTGCCAGCAGTTCCTCGCATCAGCCCCAGCATTTT
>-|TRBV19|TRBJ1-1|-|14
CASSVGHGNTEAFF
TGTGCCAGTAGTGTTGGACATGGGAACACTGAAGCTTTCTTT
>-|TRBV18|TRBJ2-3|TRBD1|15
CASSPQGATTDTQYF
TGTGCCAGCTCACCCCAGGGGGCTACGACAGATACGCAGTATTTT
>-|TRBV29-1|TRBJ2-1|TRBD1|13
CSVEWATDRQLFF
TGCAGCGTTGAATGGGCCACGGACAGGCAGCTGTTCTTC
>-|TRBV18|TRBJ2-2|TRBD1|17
CASSPSGTGISTGELFF
TGTGCCAGCTCACCTTCCGGGACAGGTATTTCCACCGGGGAGCTGTTTTTT